This TCR beta chain was recorded in a study of T cells in Graves' hyperthyroidism and ophthalmopathy (dated by TCRdb to between 2018 and 2021). As for the study more broadly: Peripheral blood was sampled at the time of initial diagnosis, prior to any treatment. TCR V-J signatures able to tell the groups apart were searched for in a discovery cohort of 90 to 100 patients, of whom roughly 42 had Graves' ophthalmopathy and more than 55 had stable Graves' hyperthyroidism. An independent validation cohort of some 18 hyperthyroidism patients and about 16 patients who later progressed to ophthalmopathy tested prospective prediction of ophthalmopathy. The approximately 98 discovery patients were randomly divided into training and test sets at a 7:3 ratio. In about 6 Graves' hyperthyroidism patients, the study also compared T-cell repertoires from thyroid tissue with T-cell repertoires from blood. After sampling, hyperthyroidism patients received methimazole starting at 30 mg daily, and ophthalmopathy patients received high-dose intravenous methylprednisolone. The paper reports TCR Vbeta CDR3 sequencing of approximately 130 peripheral blood samples: around 45 ophthalmopathy, fewer than 80 hyperthyroidism and roughly 17 progressor patients. Findings and caveats that apply to the study as a whole: In validation, the model predicted progression to ophthalmopathy with 55% to 71% sensitivity and over 72% specificity, a median of around 6.6 months before onset. A 13 V-J signature model separated ophthalmopathy from stable hyperthyroidism, with over 85% sensitivity and 81% to 82% specificity in cross-validation and 80%/75% in testing. Blood samples also contained most of the expanded thyroid clonotypes (frequency above 0.001), which suggests that blood repertoires may reflect thyroid immune responses. No statistical method was used to set the sample size in advance, and investigators knew the group allocation.

This clonotype was found many times. It lacks a known antigen. Base qualities are missing; no much larger clone stands one base away. The TCR beta CDR3 regions were amplified from the RNA transcripts. For the first round of RT-PCR on the TCR CDR3, the HTBI primer set was used together with the Qiagen OneStep RT-PCR kit. Libraries were constructed in a second round of multiplex PCR, after which size selection and purification were performed. The libraries were sequenced on an Illumina HiSeq2000 using paired-end 100 bp reads. Per the source publication's procedure: SOAPnuke was used to process the raw data, removing reads that contained adapters or uncalled bases, had a mean Phred below 15, or lacked an exact match to the constant primer or identifier. High-quality paired reads were merged with COPE v1.2.5, and unique nucleotide sequences were defined as clonotypes. MiTCR v1.1 was used to align clonotypes to the IMGT TRBV, TRBD and TRBJ reference segments. Analysis was restricted to V-J combinations with a frequency above 0.0001, which covered roughly 99% of repertoires. The TCS score was defined as the ratio of F50 (clonal expansion) to E x V (chaos), calculated using BLOSUM62-based TCRdist between CDR3 peptides within each V-J. Welch's t-statistics and random forest reduced 500 to 550 V-J features to 10 to 15, which were used in a naive Bayes classifier (R e1071). The similarity between thyroid and blood repertoires was quantified using the Morisita-Horn index. TCRdb trimmed the raw reads at Q25, called clones with MiXCR and kept productive beta chains. Merged by CDR3 protein, the rows form single entries marked with the most common genes and DNA. TCRdb's processing, not the authors' own work, is the source of the V and J calls. This sample lists roughly 560,000 distinct CDR3 sequences; roughly 14% were detected once. In total, the top ten clones hold 4% to 5.5% of the sample.

Moderately to severely active disease, a Clinical Activity Score of at least 3, a NOSPECS grade of at least 4, and a duration under 3 months were present in ophthalmopathy patients. Any patient with an uncontrolled infection, another autoimmune disease, pregnancy or lactation was excluded. Diagnoses were based on clinical symptoms, serum thyroxine and TRAb, thyroid ultrasound and orbital computed tomography. Ficoll-Paque density gradient centrifugation was used to isolate PBMCs from around 10 ml of fresh peripheral blood. Trizol reagent was used to extract total RNA, and RNA quality was then checked on an Agilent 2100 Bioanalyzer. The germline V gene specifies MDHEN as CDR1 and SYDVKM as CDR2. V was cut back by 5 bases and J by 3 bases, leaving a gap of 13 bases between them. Measured from the cysteine to the phenylalanine, the CDR3 is 14 residues long. Kept here is only the CDR3 DNA, which spans 42 bases and is read in frame from base 1.

Recombination linked TRBV28 to TRBJ1-2; 5 matching bases give a weak D call of TRBD1. The sequenced material came from blood. The clonotype was recovered from a woman aged 40-49 years with Graves' ophthalmopathy. The DNA sequence is as follows: TGTGCCAGCAGTCTAGGGGTTGCAGACTATGGCTACACCTTC. Translated, this is CASSLGVADYGYTF.